The 5 T cell receptor beta chains below were found in one sample sequenced in a study of blood T cell repertoires in COVID-19 (TCRdb year 2020). Libraries were built with the immunoSEQ multiplex PCR assay. TCRdb obtained this table from immuneACCESS and retained in-frame rearrangements with V and J assigned. These tables miss some clones; where compared with another copy, unresolved V genes account for less than half of the shortfall, and the remainder is unexplained. The sample contains about 200,000 clones, less than 90% of them found a single time. The ten largest clones take up about 3.3% of the sample. Sequencing was carried out using PBMCs or T cells enriched from blood (not recorded which). These receptors were obtained from a woman aged 25 to 39 who had been exposed to COVID-19.

This rearrangement joins TRBV7-2 to TRBJ2-2; D is unresolved. The germline gives CDR1 SGHTA, CDR2 FQGNSA. V dropped 2 bases and J dropped 8 bases, with 9 bases sitting between them. This CDR3 contains 13 residues. The CDR3 bases are TGTGCCAGCAGCTTATACCCGGTGGGGGAGCTGTTTTTT. Translated, it gives CASSLYPVGELFF.

The chain uses TRBV9 and TRBJ2-7, with a weak D call TRBD2 (5 bases). The CDR3 consists of 17 residues. The V gene's germline CDR1 is SGDLS and CDR2 YYNGEE. V was trimmed by 1 base and J by 2 bases, leaving 19 bases between them. CDR3 DNA: TGTGCCAGCAGCGTAAGCCCCCACCGGGGTGTGACCTACGAGCAGTACTTC. This gives the protein CASSVSPHRGVTYEQYF. Complete variable domain (other parts from reference TRBV9 and TRBJ2-7): DSGVTQTPKHLITATGQRVTLRCSPRSGDLSVYWYQQSLDQGLQFLIQYYNGEERAKGNILERFSAQQFPDLHSELNLSSLELGDSALYFCASSVSPHRGVTYEQYFGPGTRLTVT.

The V and J genes are TRBV19 and TRBJ2-5; 8 positions match TRBD2. The CDR3 covers 13 residues. The V gene's germline CDR1 is LNHDA and CDR2 SQIVND (reference sequence). Germline trimming cut 6 bases from V and 5 bases from J; bases unmatched to any gene: 5. Here the CDR3 DNA reads TGTGCCAGTAGCGGGGGGGCACTGGAGACCCAGTACTTC. Encoded protein: CASSGGALETQYF.

The gene calls are TRBV7-2 and TRBJ2-7; 8 nucleotides align to TRBD2. This CDR3 contains 13 residues. The germline V gene has CDR1 SGHTA and CDR2 FQGNSA. The J segment lost 3 bases and the V segment lost 5 bases, leaving 3 bases of the junction unmatched. CDR3 in DNA: TGTGCCAGCAGCATGAGCGGGGGCTACGAGCAGTACTTC. This sequence encodes CASSMSGGYEQYF.

The CDR3 bases are TGTGCCAGCAGCTTGGGCGTGGGGCGCGTCGGAGAGACCCAGTACTTC. It is translated as CASSLGVGRVGETQYF. This chain joins TRBV13 and TRBJ2-5; D possibly corresponds to TRBD1 (5 bases). There are 16 residues in the CDR3. Germline loops: CDR1 PRHDT, CDR2 FYEKMQ (reference sequence). The V and J ends lost 3 bases and 4 bases respectively, with 18 bases between them.